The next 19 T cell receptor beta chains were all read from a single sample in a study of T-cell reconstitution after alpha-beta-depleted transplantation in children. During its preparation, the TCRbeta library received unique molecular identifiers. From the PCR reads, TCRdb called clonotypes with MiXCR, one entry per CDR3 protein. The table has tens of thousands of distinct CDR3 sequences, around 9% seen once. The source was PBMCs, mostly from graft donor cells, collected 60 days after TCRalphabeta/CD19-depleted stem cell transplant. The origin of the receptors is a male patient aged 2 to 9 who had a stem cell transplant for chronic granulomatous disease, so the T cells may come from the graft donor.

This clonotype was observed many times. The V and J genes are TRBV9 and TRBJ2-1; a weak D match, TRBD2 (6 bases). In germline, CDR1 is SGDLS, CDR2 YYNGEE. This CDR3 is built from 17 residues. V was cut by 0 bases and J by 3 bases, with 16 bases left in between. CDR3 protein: CASSVGLGLAIYNEQFF. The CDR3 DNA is TGTGCCAGCAGCGTAGGGTTAGGGCTAGCGATCTACAATGAGCAGTTCTTC.

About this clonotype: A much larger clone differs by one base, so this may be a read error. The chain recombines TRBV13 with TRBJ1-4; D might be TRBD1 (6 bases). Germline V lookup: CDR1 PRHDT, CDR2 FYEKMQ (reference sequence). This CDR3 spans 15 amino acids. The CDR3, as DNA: TGTACCAGCAGCTTAGGGGGAGAGGCTAATGAAAAACTGTTTTTT. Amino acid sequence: CTSSLGGEANEKLFF. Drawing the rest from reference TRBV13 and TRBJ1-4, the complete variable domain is AAGVIQSPRHLIKEKRETATLKCYPIPRHDTVYWYQQGPGQDPQFLISFYEKMQSDKGSIPDRFSAQQFSDYHSELNMSSLELGDSALYFCTSSLGGEANEKLFFGSGTQLSVL.

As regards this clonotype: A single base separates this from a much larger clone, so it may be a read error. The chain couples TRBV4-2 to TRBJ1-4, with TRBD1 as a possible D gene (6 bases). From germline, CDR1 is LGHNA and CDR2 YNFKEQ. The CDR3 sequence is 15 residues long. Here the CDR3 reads CASSQESQGNGKLFF. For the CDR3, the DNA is TGTGCCAGCAGCCAAGAGTCACAGGGTAATGGAAAACTGTTTTTT.

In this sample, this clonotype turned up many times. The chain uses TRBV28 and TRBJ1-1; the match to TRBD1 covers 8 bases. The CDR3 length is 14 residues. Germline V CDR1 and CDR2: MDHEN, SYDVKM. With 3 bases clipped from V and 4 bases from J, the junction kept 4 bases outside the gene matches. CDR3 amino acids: CASSFSGGRTEAFF. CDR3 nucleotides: TGTGCCAGCAGTTTTTCAGGGGGCCGCACTGAAGCTTTCTTT. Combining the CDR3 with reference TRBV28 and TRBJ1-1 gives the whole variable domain DVKVTQSSRYLVKRTGEKVFLECVQDMDHENMFWYRQDPGLGLRLIYFSYDVKMKEKGDIPEGYSVSREKKERFSLILESASTNQTSMYLCASSFSGGRTEAFFGQGTRLTVV.

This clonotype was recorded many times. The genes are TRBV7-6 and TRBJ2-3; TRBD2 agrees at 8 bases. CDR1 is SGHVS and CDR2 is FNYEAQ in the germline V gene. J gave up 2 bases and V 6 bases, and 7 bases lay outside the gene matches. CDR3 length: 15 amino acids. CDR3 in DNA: TGTGCCAGCAGTTCGCTACTAGCGGCCACAGATACGCAGTATTTT. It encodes CASSSLLAATDTQYF.

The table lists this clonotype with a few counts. CDR3 bases: TGCAGTGCTAGCTCTGGACTCAGGGGTTCCTCTGGAAACACCATATATTTT. It yields the protein CSASSGLRGSSGNTIYF. The V gene is TRBV20-1, the J gene TRBJ1-3, with a weak D call TRBD1 (6 bases). Germline values: CDR1 DFQATT, CDR2 SNEGSKA (reference sequence). This CDR3 is 17 amino acids long. V was clipped by 3 bases and J by 0 bases, with 18 bases between them.

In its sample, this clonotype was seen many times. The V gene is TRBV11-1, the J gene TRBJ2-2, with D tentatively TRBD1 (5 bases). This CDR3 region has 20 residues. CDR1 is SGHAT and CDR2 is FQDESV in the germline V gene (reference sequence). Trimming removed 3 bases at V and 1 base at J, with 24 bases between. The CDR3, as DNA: TGTGCCAGCAGCTTTATAATTCGGACCATGCGGCAGGGGAACACCGGGGAGCTGTTTTTT. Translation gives CASSFIIRTMRQGNTGELFF. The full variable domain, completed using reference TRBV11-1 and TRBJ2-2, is EAEVAQSPRYKITEKSQAVAFWCDPISGHATLYWYRQILGQGPELLVQFQDESVVDDSQLPKDRFSAERLKGVDSTLKIQPAELGDSAMYLCASSFIIRTMRQGNTGELFFGEGSRLTVL.

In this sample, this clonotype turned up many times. CDR3: CSARVLPQNNYGYTF. CDR3 DNA sequence: TGCAGTGCTAGAGTTCTACCACAGAATAACTATGGCTACACCTTC. This chain links TRBV20-1 with TRBJ1-2, with D uncertain. The CDR3 runs 15 residues. Per the germline V gene, CDR1 is DFQATT and CDR2 is SNEGSKA (reference sequence). V gave up 1 base and J gave up 1 base, with 13 bases separating them.

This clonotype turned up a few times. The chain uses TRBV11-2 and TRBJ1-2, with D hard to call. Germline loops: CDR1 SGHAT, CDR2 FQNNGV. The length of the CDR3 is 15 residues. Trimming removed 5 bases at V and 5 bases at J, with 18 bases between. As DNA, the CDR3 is TGTGCCAGCAGCCGGGGTGTTGTATTAGATTATGGCTACACCTTC. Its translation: CASSRGVVLDYGYTF. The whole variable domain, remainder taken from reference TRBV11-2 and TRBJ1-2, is EAGVAQSPRYKIIEKRQSVAFWCNPISGHATLYWYQQILGQGPKLLIQFQNNGVVDDSQLPKDRFSAERLKGVDSTLKIQPAKLEDSAVYLCASSRGVVLDYGYTFGSGTRLTVV.

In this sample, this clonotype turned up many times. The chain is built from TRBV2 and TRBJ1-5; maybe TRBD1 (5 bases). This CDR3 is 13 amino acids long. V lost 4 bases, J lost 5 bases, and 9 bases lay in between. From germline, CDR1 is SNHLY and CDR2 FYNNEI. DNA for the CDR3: TGTGCCAGCAGTGGCAGGGTGGATCAGCCCCAGCATTTT. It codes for CASSGRVDQPQHF.

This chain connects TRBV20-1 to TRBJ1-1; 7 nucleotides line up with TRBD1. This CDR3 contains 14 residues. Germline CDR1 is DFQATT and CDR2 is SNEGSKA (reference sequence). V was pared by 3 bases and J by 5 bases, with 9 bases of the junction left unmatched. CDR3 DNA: TGCAGTGCTAGTCCCAGGGGGAGATGGACTGAAGCTTTCTTT. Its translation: CSASPRGRWTEAFF.

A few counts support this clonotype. This chain's CDR3 is CASSGLTSYEQYF. The CDR3 DNA reads as TGTGCCAGCAGTGGACTGACTAGTTACGAGCAGTACTTC. The chain links TRBV6-2 or TRBV6-3 to TRBJ2-7, with D maybe TRBD2 (6 bases). With 5 bases removed from V and 4 bases from J, the gap between germline ends came to 12 bases. Germline-derived CDR1 and CDR2 are MNHEY and SVGEGT. The CDR3 is 13 residues long.

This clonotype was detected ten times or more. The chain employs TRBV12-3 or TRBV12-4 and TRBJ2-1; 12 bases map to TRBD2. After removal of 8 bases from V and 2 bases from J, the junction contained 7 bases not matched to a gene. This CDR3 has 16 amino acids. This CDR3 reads CASGLLAGGPYNEQFF. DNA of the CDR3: TGTGCCAGCGGCCTACTAGCGGGAGGCCCCTACAATGAGCAGTTCTTC.

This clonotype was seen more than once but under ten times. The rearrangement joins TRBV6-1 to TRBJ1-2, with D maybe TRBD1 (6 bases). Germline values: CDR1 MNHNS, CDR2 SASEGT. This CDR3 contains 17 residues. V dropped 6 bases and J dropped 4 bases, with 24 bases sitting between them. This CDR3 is CASRVSPGTRGTYGYTF. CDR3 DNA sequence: TGTGCCAGCAGGGTATCTCCGGGGACACGCGGCACCTATGGCTACACCTTC.

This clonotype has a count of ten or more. CDR3 in DNA: TGTGCCAGCAGCTTAGTTGTCGGGGTAAAGGCATCCTACGAGCAGTACTTC. Its translation is CASSLVVGVKASYEQYF. The chain carries TRBV7-9 and TRBJ2-7; D is perhaps TRBD2 (5 bases). This CDR3 region has 17 residues. With 1 base removed from V and 1 base from J, the gap between germline ends came to 17 bases. The V gene's germline CDR1 is SEHNR and CDR2 FQNEAQ (reference sequence). Filled out from reference TRBV7-9 and TRBJ2-7, the complete variable domain reads DTGVSQNPRHKITKRGQNVTFRCDPISEHNRLYWYRQTLGQGPEFLTYFQNEAQLEKSRLLSDRFSAERPKGSFSTLEIQRTEQGDSAMYLCASSLVVGVKASYEQYFGPGTRLTVT.

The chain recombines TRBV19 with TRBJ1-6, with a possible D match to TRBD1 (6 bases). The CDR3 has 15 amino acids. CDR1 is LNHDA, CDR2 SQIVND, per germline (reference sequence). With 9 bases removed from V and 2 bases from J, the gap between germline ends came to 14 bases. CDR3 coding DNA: TGTGCCAGCTCGACAGGAGTTCCCTATAATTCACCCCTCCACTTT. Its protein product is CASSTGVPYNSPLHF.

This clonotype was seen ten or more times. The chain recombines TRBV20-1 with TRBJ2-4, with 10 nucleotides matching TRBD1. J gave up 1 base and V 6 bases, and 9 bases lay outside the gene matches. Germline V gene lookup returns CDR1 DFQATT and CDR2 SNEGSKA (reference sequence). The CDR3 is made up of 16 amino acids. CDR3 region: CSAWGQGTTAKNIQYF. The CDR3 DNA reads TGCAGTGCATGGGGACAGGGGACGACGGCCAAAAACATTCAGTACTTC.

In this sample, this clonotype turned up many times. For the CDR3, the DNA is TGTGCCAGCAGTTCCAACAGGGGAACAACTAATGAAAAACTGTTTTTT. The encoded protein is CASSSNRGTTNEKLFF. The genes are TRBV28 and TRBJ1-4; 7 bases line up with TRBD1. CDR1 MDHEN and CDR2 SYDVKM come from the germline V gene. The ends lost 4 bases at V and 0 bases at J; junction bases unmatched: 5. The CDR3 runs to 16 residues.

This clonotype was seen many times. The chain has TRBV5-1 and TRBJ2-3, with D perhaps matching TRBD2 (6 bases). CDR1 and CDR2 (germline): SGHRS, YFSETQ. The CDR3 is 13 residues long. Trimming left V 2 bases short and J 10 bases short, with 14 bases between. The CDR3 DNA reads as TGCGCCAGCAGCTTAGCGGCGGGAAGAGCGCAGTATTTT. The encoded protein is CASSLAAGRAQYF.